The source of this T cell receptor (beta chain) is a study of T cell repertoires in cytomegalovirus infection. The wider study: Indications of both CMV infection and matching HLA type were provided by public TCR beta signatures. Study-level results: Carriers of CMV and the relevant HLA type were discriminated by public TCR beta frequency. In two of eight donors, the top clonotype was HLA-C-restricted CMV-specific.

About this clonotype itself: Its antigen is currently unknown.

Germline V gene sequence: CDR1 SGHTA, CDR2 FQGNSA. The germline V and J ends were trimmed by 5 bases and 0 bases, with 17 bases remaining between them. This CDR3 contains 17 residues. TCRdb fed the reads into MiXCR, producing one record per CDR3 protein. The repertoire holds hundreds of thousands of distinct CDR3 sequences, with about 40% as singletons. Material: PBMCs. The receptor was derived from a human donor in good health (CMV status not recorded). Some clones in this sample may be carry-over from other donors' samples. The rearrangement uses TRBV7-2 and TRBJ1-5, with D possibly TRBD1 on 5 matching bases. The CDR3 here is CASSARRQWDSNQPQHF. The CDR3 DNA follows: TGTGCCAGCAGCGCCCGGAGACAGTGGGATAGCAATCAGCCCCAGCATTTT.